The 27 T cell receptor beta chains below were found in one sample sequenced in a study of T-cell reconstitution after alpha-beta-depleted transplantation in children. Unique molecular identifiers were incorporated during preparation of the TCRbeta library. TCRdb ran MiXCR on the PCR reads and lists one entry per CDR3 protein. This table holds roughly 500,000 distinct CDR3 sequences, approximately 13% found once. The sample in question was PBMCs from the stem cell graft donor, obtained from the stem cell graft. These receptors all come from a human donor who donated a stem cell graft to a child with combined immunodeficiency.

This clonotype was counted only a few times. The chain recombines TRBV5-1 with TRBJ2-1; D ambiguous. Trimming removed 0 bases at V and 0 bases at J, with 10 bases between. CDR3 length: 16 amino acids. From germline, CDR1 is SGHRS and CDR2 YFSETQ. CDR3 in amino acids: CASSLVTPGSYNEQFF. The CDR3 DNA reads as TGCGCCAGCAGCTTGGTAACGCCGGGCTCCTACAATGAGCAGTTCTTC.

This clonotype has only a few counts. CDR3 DNA: TGTGCCAGCAGTTTAGGGGTTGCGGGGGCCAATGAGCAGTTCTTC. It specifies CASSLGVAGANEQFF. This rearrangement joins TRBV12-3 or TRBV12-4 to TRBJ2-1, with D tentatively TRBD2 (7 bases). The CDR3 has 15 residues. V gave up 1 base and J gave up 6 bases, with 13 bases separating them.

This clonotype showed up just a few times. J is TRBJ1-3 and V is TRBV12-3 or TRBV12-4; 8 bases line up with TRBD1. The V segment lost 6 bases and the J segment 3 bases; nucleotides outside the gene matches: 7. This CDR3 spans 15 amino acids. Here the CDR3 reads CASRMDRVGGNTIYF. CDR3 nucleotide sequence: TGTGCCAGCAGGATGGACAGGGTGGGTGGAAACACCATATATTTT.

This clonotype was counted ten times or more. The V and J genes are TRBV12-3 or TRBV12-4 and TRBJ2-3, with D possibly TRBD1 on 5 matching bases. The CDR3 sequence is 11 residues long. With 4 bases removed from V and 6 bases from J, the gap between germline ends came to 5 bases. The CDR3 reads CASSYRDTQYF. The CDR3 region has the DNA TGTGCCAGCAGTTACAGGGATACGCAGTATTTT.

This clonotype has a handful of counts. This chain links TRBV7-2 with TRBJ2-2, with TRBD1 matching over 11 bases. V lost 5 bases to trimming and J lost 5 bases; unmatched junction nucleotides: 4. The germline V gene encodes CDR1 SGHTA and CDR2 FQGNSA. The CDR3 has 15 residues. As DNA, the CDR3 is TGTGCCAGCAGCCCAGGGACAGGGGGTACCGGGGAGCTGTTTTTT. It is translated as CASSPGTGGTGELFF.

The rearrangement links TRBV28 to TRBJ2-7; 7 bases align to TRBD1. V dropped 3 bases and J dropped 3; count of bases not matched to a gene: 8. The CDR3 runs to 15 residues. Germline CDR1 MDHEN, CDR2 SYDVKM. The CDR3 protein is CASSFEGPGGYEQYF. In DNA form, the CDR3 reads TGTGCCAGCAGTTTCGAAGGGCCAGGGGGCTACGAGCAGTACTTC.

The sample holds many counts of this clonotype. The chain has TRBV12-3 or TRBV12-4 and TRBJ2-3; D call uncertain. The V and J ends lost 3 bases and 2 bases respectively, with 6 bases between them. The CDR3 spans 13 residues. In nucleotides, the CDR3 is TGTGCCAGCAGTTTTTTATCCACAGATACGCAGTATTTT. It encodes CASSFLSTDTQYF.

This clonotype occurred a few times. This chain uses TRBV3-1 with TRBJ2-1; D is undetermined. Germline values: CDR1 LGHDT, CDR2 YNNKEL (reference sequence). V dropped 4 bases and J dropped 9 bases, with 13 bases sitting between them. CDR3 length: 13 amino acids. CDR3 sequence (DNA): TGTGCCAGCAGCCCTGGTGCGATCGGTGAGCAGTTCTTC. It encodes CASSPGAIGEQFF.

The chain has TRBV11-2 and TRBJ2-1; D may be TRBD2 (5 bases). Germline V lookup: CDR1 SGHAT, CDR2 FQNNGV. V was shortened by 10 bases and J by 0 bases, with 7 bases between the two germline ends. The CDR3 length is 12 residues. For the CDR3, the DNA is TGTGCCACGGGAATCTCCTACAATGAGCAGTTCTTC. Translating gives CATGISYNEQFF. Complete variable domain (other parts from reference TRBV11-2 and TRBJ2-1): EAGVAQSPRYKIIEKRQSVAFWCNPISGHATLYWYQQILGQGPKLLIQFQNNGVVDDSQLPKDRFSAERLKGVDSTLKIQPAKLEDSAVYLCATGISYNEQFFGPGTRLTVL.

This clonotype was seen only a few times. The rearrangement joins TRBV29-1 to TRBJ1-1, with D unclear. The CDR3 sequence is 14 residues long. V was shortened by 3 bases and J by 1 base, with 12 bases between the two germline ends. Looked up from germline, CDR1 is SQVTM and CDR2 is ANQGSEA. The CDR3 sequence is CSVDPRTGNTEAFF. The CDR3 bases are TGCAGCGTTGATCCGCGGACTGGGAACACTGAAGCTTTCTTT.

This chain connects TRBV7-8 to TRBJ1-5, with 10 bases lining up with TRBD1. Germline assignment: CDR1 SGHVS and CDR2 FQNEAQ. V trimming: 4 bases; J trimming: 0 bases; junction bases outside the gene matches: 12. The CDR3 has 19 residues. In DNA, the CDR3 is TGTGCCAGCAGCTCTCACCGGGACAGGGGATCTCATAGCAATCAGCCCCAGCATTTT. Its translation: CASSSHRDRGSHSNQPQHF.

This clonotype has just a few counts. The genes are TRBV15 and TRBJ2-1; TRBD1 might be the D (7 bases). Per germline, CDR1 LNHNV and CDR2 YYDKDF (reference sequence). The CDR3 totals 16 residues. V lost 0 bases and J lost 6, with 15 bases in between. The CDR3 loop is CATSRDRGTALNEQFF. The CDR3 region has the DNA TGTGCCACCAGCAGAGATCGCGGGACAGCCCTCAATGAGCAGTTCTTC.

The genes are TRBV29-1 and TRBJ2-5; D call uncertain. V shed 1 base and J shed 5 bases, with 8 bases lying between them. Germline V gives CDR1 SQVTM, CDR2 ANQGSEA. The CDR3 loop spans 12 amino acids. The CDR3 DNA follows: TGCAGCGTTGAAGTCCCCCCCGAGACCCAGTACTTC. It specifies CSVEVPPETQYF.

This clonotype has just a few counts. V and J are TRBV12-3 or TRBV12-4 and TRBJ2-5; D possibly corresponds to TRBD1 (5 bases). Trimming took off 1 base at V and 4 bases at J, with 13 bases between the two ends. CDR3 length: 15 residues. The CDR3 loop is CASSLEGMGGETQYF. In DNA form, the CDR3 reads TGTGCCAGCAGTTTAGAGGGGATGGGCGGAGAGACCCAGTACTTC.

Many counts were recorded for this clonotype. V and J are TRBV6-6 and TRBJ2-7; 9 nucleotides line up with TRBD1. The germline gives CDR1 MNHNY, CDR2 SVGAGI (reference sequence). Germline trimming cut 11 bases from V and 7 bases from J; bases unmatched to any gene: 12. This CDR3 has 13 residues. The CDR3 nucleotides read TGTGCCTGCACGGGACAGGGCTTGTTAGAGCAGTACTTC. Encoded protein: CACTGQGLLEQYF.

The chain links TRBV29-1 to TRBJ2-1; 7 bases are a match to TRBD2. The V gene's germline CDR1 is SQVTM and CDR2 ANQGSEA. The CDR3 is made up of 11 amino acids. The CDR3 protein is CSAGVYNEQFF. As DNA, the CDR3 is TGCAGTGCGGGGGTTTACAATGAGCAGTTCTTC.

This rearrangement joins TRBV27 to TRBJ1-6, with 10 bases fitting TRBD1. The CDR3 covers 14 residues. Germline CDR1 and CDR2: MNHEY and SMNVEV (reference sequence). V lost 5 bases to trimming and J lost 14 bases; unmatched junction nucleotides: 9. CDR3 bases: TGTGCCAGCAGTCCCGGGACAGGGGAAGGTTCCCTCCACTTT. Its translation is CASSPGTGEGSLHF.

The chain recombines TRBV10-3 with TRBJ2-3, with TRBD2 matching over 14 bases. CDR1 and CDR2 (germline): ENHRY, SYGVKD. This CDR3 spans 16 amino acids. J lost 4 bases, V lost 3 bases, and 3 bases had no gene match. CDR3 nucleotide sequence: TGTGCCATCAGTGAAGGGACTAGCGGGAGTTCAGATACGCAGTATTTT. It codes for CAISEGTSGSSDTQYF.

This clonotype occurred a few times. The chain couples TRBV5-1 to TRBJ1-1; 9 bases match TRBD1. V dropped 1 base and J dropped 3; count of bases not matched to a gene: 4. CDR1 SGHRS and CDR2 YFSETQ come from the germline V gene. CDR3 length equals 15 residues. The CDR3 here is CASSLSRTGDTEAFF. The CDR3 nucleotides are TGCGCCAGCAGCTTGTCCCGGACAGGGGACACTGAAGCTTTCTTT. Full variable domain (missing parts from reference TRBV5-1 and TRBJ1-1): KAGVTQTPRYLIKTRGQQVTLSCSPISGHRSVSWYQQTPGQGLQFLFEYFSETQRNKGNFPGRFSGRQFSNSRSEMNVSTLELGDSALYLCASSLSRTGDTEAFFGQGTRLTVV.

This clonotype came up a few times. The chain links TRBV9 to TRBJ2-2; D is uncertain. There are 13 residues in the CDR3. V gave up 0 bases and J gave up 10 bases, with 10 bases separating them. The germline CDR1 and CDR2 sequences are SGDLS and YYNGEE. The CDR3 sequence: CASSVVDSLELFF. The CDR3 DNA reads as TGTGCCAGCAGCGTAGTAGACTCTTTGGAGCTGTTTTTT.

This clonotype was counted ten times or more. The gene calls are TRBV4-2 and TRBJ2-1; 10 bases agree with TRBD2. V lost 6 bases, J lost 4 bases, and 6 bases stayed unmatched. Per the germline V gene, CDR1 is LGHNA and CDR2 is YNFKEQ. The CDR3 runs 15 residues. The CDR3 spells CASSSPSGGYNEQFF. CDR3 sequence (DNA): TGTGCCAGCAGTTCCCCTAGCGGGGGTTACAATGAGCAGTTCTTC.

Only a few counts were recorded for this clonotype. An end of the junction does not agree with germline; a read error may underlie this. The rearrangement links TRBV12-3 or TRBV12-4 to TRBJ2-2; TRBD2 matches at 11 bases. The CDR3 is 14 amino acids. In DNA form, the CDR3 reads TGTGCCAGCAGTGTAGCGGGAGGGACCGGGGAGCTGTTTTTT. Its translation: CASSVAGGTGELFF.

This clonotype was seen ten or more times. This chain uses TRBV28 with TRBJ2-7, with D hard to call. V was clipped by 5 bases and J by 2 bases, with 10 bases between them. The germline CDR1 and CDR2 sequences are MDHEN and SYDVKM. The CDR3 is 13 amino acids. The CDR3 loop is CASSRAETYEQYF. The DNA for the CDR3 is TGTGCCAGCAGTCGTGCAGAGACCTACGAGCAGTACTTC. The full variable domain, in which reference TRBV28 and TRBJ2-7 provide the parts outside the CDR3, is DVKVTQSSRYLVKRTGEKVFLECVQDMDHENMFWYRQDPGLGLRLIYFSYDVKMKEKGDIPEGYSVSREKKERFSLILESASTNQTSMYLCASSRAETYEQYFGPGTRLTVT.

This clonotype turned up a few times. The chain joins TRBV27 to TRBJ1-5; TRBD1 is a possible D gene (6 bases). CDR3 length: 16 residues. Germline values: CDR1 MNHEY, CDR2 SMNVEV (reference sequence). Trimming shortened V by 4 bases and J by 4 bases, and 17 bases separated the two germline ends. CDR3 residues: CASSSIYREGNQPQHF. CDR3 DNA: TGTGCCAGCAGTTCCATCTACAGGGAGGGAAATCAGCCCCAGCATTTT.

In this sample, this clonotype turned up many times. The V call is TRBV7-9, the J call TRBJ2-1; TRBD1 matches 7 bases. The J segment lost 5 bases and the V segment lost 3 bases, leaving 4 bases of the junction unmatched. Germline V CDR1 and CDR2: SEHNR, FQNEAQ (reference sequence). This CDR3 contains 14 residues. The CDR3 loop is CASSFDRVDNEQFF. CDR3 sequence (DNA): TGTGCCAGCAGCTTCGACAGGGTTGACAATGAGCAGTTCTTC.

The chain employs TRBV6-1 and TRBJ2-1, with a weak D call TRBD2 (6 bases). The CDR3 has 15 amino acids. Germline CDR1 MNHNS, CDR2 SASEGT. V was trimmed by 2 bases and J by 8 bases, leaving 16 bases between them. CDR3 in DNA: TGTGCCAGCAGTGAACCGGGCGGGGCCAGGGATGAGCAGTTCTTC. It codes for CASSEPGGARDEQFF.

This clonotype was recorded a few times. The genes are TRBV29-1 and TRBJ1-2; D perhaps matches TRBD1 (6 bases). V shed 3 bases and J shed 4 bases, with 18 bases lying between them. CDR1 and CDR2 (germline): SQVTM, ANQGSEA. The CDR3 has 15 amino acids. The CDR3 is CSVDYGTSNIYGYTF. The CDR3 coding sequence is TGCAGCGTTGACTACGGGACATCAAATATCTATGGCTACACCTTC.